Following are 21 T cell receptor beta chains from one sample sequenced in a study of breast tumors, draining lymph nodes, adjacent tissues. Samples came from axillary lymph nodes draining the breast cancer. In TCRdb, the multiplex PCR reads were re-called with MiXCR into one record per CDR3 protein. Of some 250,000 distinct CDR3 sequences listed, 34% were seen once; the top ten hold approximately 3.5%. Sequenced material: axillary lymph node tissue. The source is a female donor with breast cancer. Some clones in this sample may be carry-over from other donors' samples.

In this sample, this clonotype turned up a few times. The chain recombines TRBV6-1 with TRBJ2-2; the D is unclear. Trimming left V 4 bases short and J 6 bases short, with 15 bases between. CDR1 is MNHNS, CDR2 SASEGT, per germline. The CDR3 has 15 amino acids. Here the CDR3 reads CASSVGEPTAGELFF. Written as DNA, the CDR3 is TGTGCCAGCAGTGTAGGAGAACCAACGGCCGGGGAGCTGTTTTTT.

This clonotype was counted many times. The chain joins TRBV18 to TRBJ1-4, with D perhaps matching TRBD1 (6 bases). The V gene's germline CDR1 is KGHSH and CDR2 LQKENI. The V and J ends lost 1 base and 7 bases respectively, with 10 bases between them. The CDR3 has 14 amino acids. The CDR3 here is CASSPQQGSEKLFF. The CDR3 DNA reads TGTGCCAGCTCACCACAACAGGGAAGTGAAAAACTGTTTTTT.

This clonotype was picked up a small number of times. The CDR3 DNA is TGCGCCAGCAGCCCCCCGGGACTAGCTAGAGAGACCCAGTACTTC. Protein sequence: CASSPPGLARETQYF. The chain joins TRBV5-1 to TRBJ2-5, with 9 bases fitting TRBD2. The J segment lost 4 bases and the V segment lost 4 bases, leaving 8 bases of the junction unmatched. Germline assignment: CDR1 SGHRS and CDR2 YFSETQ. The CDR3 length is 15 residues.

This clonotype was detected ten times or more. The genes are TRBV10-3 and TRBJ1-6, with D tentatively TRBD1 (5 bases). CDR1 ENHRY and CDR2 SYGVKD come from the germline V gene. V shed 6 bases and J shed 7 bases, with 7 bases lying between them. This CDR3 comprises 12 residues. The CDR3 DNA reads TGTGCCATCAGGAGGGACAATTCACCCCTCCACTTT. Its protein product is CAIRRDNSPLHF.

This clonotype was seen a handful of times. The V call is TRBV28, the J call TRBJ2-5; D may be TRBD2 (6 bases). V dropped 1 base and J dropped 2 bases, with 8 bases sitting between them. In germline, CDR1 is MDHEN, CDR2 SYDVKM. The CDR3 is 14 amino acids. The CDR3 nucleotides are TGTGCCAGCAGTTTATTGGGACTTCAAGAGACCCAGTACTTC. Translation gives CASSLLGLQETQYF.

This clonotype has just a few counts. This may be a read error: a much more frequent sequence differs by one nucleotide. The chain recombines TRBV12-3 or TRBV12-4 with TRBJ2-3; D gene uncertain. The CDR3 spans 14 residues. V was trimmed by 3 bases and J by 2 bases, leaving 9 bases between them. The CDR3 sequence is CASSFSASTDTQYF. CDR3 DNA: TGTGCCAGCAGTTTCTCGGCCTCCACAGATACGCAGTATTTT.

This chain uses TRBV6-1 with TRBJ2-3; 9 nucleotides match TRBD2. Germline CDR1 is MNHNS and CDR2 is SASEGT. The CDR3 extends over 15 amino acids. V dropped 6 bases and J dropped 1; count of bases not matched to a gene: 5. The CDR3 DNA sequence: TGTGCCAGCAGAAGCGGGGGGTTAGGCACAGATACGCAGTATTTT. Translated: CASRSGGLGTDTQYF.

This chain connects TRBV10-3 to TRBJ2-1; TRBD2 matches at 11 bases. The germline CDR1 and CDR2 sequences are ENHRY and SYGVKD. Trimming at V came to 6 bases and at J to 3 bases, leaving 1 base not matched to a gene. This CDR3 is built from 14 residues. For the CDR3, the DNA is TGTGCCATCAGGGGACTAGCGGACTACAATGAGCAGTTCTTC. It encodes CAIRGLADYNEQFF.

The chain uses TRBV2 and TRBJ2-7; possibly TRBD1 for D (6 bases). From germline, CDR1 is SNHLY and CDR2 FYNNEI. The ends were cut back, 6 bases at V and 2 bases at J, with 14 bases in the middle. This CDR3 contains 14 residues. DNA for the CDR3: TGTGCCAGCAGCGTGGTTGCAGGGGCCTACGAGCAGTACTTC. It encodes CASSVVAGAYEQYF.

This clonotype has at least ten counts. The J gene is TRBJ2-7, the V gene TRBV24-1, with TRBD2 matching over 10 bases. Germline V lookup: CDR1 KGHDR, CDR2 SFDVKD. Trimming took 6 bases from V and 2 from J; bases not matched to a gene: 9. This CDR3 is 16 amino acids long. The CDR3 reads CATSSQAGGPPYEQYF. The CDR3 bases are TGTGCCACCAGTTCTCAAGCGGGAGGGCCTCCCTACGAGCAGTACTTC.

This clonotype was detected once. A much larger clone differs by one base, so this may be a read error. This chain joins TRBV13 and TRBJ2-7; TRBD1 is a possible D gene (6 bases). Per germline, CDR1 PRHDT and CDR2 FYEKMQ (reference sequence). The CDR3 is 14 residues long. CDR3 nucleotide sequence: TGTGCCAGCAGCGTTCCGGGACAAGCCTACGAGCAGTGCTTC. Amino acid sequence: CASSVPGQAYEQCF.

The table lists this clonotype with many counts. The chain carries TRBV15 and TRBJ1-2; TRBD1 might be the D (5 bases). V was clipped by 1 base and J by 8 bases, with 8 bases between them. The CDR3 extends over 12 amino acids. CDR1 LNHNV and CDR2 YYDKDF come from the germline V gene (reference sequence). CDR3 protein: CATSRGGGGYTF. CDR3 DNA: TGTGCCACCAGCAGAGGTGGGGGGGGCTACACCTTC. Filled out from reference TRBV15 and TRBJ1-2, the complete variable domain reads DAMVIQNPRYQVTQFGKPVTLSCSQTLNHNVMYWYQQKSSQAPKLLFHYYDKDFNNEADTPDNFQSRRPNTSFCFLDIRSPGLGDTAMYLCATSRGGGGYTFGSGTRLTVV.

This clonotype was detected ten times or more. V and J are TRBV6-6 and TRBJ1-2, with 7 bases fitting TRBD1. V dropped 6 bases and J dropped 0; count of bases not matched to a gene: 4. Germline assignment: CDR1 MNHNY and CDR2 SVGAGI (reference sequence). This CDR3 is 14 amino acids long. The CDR3 nucleotides read TGTGCCAGCAGCGAAGGGACAGCTAACTATGGCTACACCTTC. Protein: CASSEGTANYGYTF.

V gene TRBV7-2 combines with J gene TRBJ1-4; 9 nucleotides align to TRBD1. CDR1 and CDR2 from the germline V gene are SGHTA and FQGNSA. Trimming took 5 bases from V and 8 from J; bases not matched to a gene: 6. The CDR3 is 14 amino acids. CDR3: CASSMGQGGEKLFF. The CDR3 coding sequence is TGTGCCAGCAGCATGGGACAGGGAGGGGAAAAACTGTTTTTT.

The sample holds a few counts of this clonotype. This chain joins TRBV6-2 or TRBV6-3 and TRBJ1-2; possibly TRBD1 for D (5 bases). Trimming removed 5 bases from V and 9 bases from J, with 19 bases in between. Looked up from germline, CDR1 is MNHEY and CDR2 is SVGEGT. The CDR3 sequence is 14 residues long. The DNA of the CDR3 is TGTGCCAGCAGTCAGTCGGGGGTGACAGCTAGCTACACCTTC. Translating it yields CASSQSGVTASYTF.

This clonotype was seen ten or more times. The chain couples TRBV20-1 to TRBJ2-1; 10 bases are a match to TRBD2. V lost 3 bases, J lost 9 bases, and 5 bases stayed unmatched. The CDR3 extends over 13 amino acids. Germline-derived CDR1 and CDR2 are DFQATT and SNEGSKA (reference sequence). CDR3 in DNA: TGCAGTGCTAGTGGGGGACTAGCGACTGAGCAGTTCTTC. As protein: CSASGGLATEQFF.

In this sample, this clonotype turned up many times. V and J are TRBV19 and TRBJ2-7, with a tentative D call TRBD2 (6 bases). Trimming took 5 bases from V and 2 from J, leaving 16 bases between them. Germline assignment: CDR1 LNHDA and CDR2 SQIVND (reference sequence). The CDR3 contains 15 residues. For the CDR3, the DNA is TGTGCCAGTAGTCGCGGGACCGATCTCACCTACGAGCAGTACTTC. It is translated as CASSRGTDLTYEQYF. The whole variable domain, filled in from reference TRBV19 and TRBJ2-7, reads DGGITQSPKYLFRKEGQNVTLSCEQNLNHDAMYWYRQDPGQGLRLIYYSQIVNDFQKGDIAEGYSVSREKKESFPLTVTSAQKNPTAFYLCASSRGTDLTYEQYFGPGTRLTVT.

This clonotype appeared many times. The chain combines TRBV19 with TRBJ2-1; no reliable D call. V shed 2 bases and J shed 6 bases, with 8 bases lying between them. Germline V gene lookup returns CDR1 LNHDA and CDR2 SQIVND (reference sequence). The CDR3 contains 13 residues. CDR3 loop: CASSISATNEQFF. For the CDR3, the DNA is TGTGCCAGTAGTATATCAGCCACCAATGAGCAGTTCTTC.

This clonotype was seen a single time. Since no conserved phenylalanine or tryptophan closes the CDR3, a read error is the likely cause. No DNA is shown, since the ends of the CDR3 on it are uncertain; the CDR3 is the one TCRdb lists. CDR3 amino acids: CASSLFSSYY. The V gene is TRBV28, the J gene TRBJ1-6. The germline CDR1 and CDR2 sequences are MDHEN and SYDVKM. Counting both end residues, the CDR3 totals 10 amino acids.

This clonotype appeared many times. The gene calls are TRBV19 and TRBJ1-5, with 9 bases that match TRBD1. After removal of 7 bases from V and 7 bases from J, the junction contained 11 bases not matched to a gene. Germline values: CDR1 LNHDA, CDR2 SQIVND (reference sequence). The CDR3 spans 15 residues. DNA for the CDR3: TGTGCCAGTAAAGCCTCTACAGGGGGCCGACAGCCCCAGCATTTT. It codes for CASKASTGGRQPQHF.

This clonotype was picked up many times. The chain recombines TRBV7-2 with TRBJ2-3; possibly TRBD1 or TRBD2 for D (5 bases each). The germline CDR1 and CDR2 sequences are SGHTA and FQGNSA. The CDR3 has 17 residues. V was cut by 4 bases and J by 0 bases, with 17 bases left in between. The CDR3 sequence: CASSSLAGGDSTDTQYF. CDR3 nucleotides: TGTGCCAGCAGCTCCCTGGCTGGTGGGGACAGCACAGATACGCAGTATTTT. The full variable domain, in which reference TRBV7-2 and TRBJ2-3 provide the parts outside the CDR3, is GAGVSQSPSNKVTEKGKDVELRCDPISGHTALYWYRQSLGQGLEFLIYFQGNSAPDKSGLPSDRFSAERTGGSVSTLTIQRTQQEDSAVYLCASSSLAGGDSTDTQYFGPGTRLTVL.